This paragraph reports one TCR beta chain. The antigen this receptor binds is unknown. Base qualities are missing; no much larger clone stands one base away. The source of the sample is a study of blood T cells in healthy people across ages (dated by TCRdb to the mid-2010s). Regarding the study in general: Template switching captured roughly one uniquely barcoded TCR beta cDNA molecule per two T cells in model experiments. The study analyzed two additional independent replicas of 1 million unique cDNA reads from the same blood draw for two donors, one aged 18 to 29 and one aged 80 or older. The donors were divided into four age groups: young (average around 17 years), middle-aged (roughly 42), aged (roughly 66) and long-lived (approximately 74). Using deep sequencing normalized with unique cDNA molecular identifiers, the study measured how TCR beta repertoire diversity changes with age. What the research found in general, with its limitations: Since profiling was done on bulk unsorted PBMCs, naive and antigen-experienced compartments could not be conclusively compared. The long-lived group showed more naive CD4+ T cells, fewer expanded clones and increased TCR diversity than the aged group, suggesting age selection. Observed TCR beta diversity per million T cells fell roughly linearly with age, and a significant reduction was already apparent by age roughly 40. Observed TCR beta diversity correlated strongly with the percentage of naive T cells measured by flow cytometry. Estimates of total diversity from one million sequenced T cells were regarded as lower bounds and underestimates. Donor CMV infection status was unknown, potentially confounding age-related changes in expanded clonotypes.

Relative to germline, V is missing 2 bases and J is missing 2 bases, with 6 bases of the junction outside any gene match. There are 16 amino acids in the CDR3, from cysteine to phenylalanine inclusive. Only the CDR3 portion is preserved as DNA: 48 bases, with reading frame beginning at the first base. The receptor library was made with 5' RACE. Sequencing was carried out with an Illumina HiSeq 2500. A second roughly 6 to 12 cycle PCR used a sample-barcoded 5' primer and a J-beta primer mix. A template-switch 5' adaptor carrying 12 random nucleotides introduced a unique molecular identifier onto each TCR beta cDNA molecule. Each sample yielded at least 2.5 million CDR3-containing paired-end reads. First-strand cDNA was synthesized from all RNA with the Mint cDNA synthesis kit, primed by a TRBC-specific oligonucleotide. All cDNA was treated with uracil-DNA glycosylase and then went through a first 18-cycle PCR with the universal primers M1SS and BC2_uni_R. Per the source publication's procedure: Each sample was normalized by randomly selecting 1 million high-quality reads, each carrying a distinct molecular identifier. Reads with shared molecular identifiers were discarded instead of being binned into consensus sequences. MiTCR, with a Q25 quality threshold and the strictest error-elimination algorithm, was used for CDR3 identification, clonotype clustering and error correction. A nonparametric unseen species model with Euler transformation was used to estimate lower-bound total TCR beta diversity. In-frame beta chains were kept once TCRdb had trimmed the public reads at Q25 with fastp and called clones with MiXCR. All rows with the same CDR3 protein become a single entry with the most common DNA and genes. The V and J calls reflect TCRdb's pipeline rather than the authors' work. Counted in this sample were about 930,000 distinct CDR3 sequences; about 28% of them appeared once. Roughly a tenth of the sample is in the top ten clones.

Donors were around 37 systemically healthy Caucasian individuals from Russia aged 6 to 90 years. Around 10 milliliters of peripheral blood were collected from each donor into EDTA-treated Vacutainer tubes. Ficoll-Paque density-gradient centrifugation was used to isolate PBMCs, with at least 7 million per sample. Trizol reagent was used to extract total RNA from PBMCs, with at least 6 micrograms per sample. For every donor, an aliquot of PBMCs went through flow cytometry to measure the percentages of naive CD45RAhigh/CD27high T cells. The sample also formed part of further work on T cells of mothers and their children. As the second paper documents: Donors were nine systemically healthy Caucasian individuals: three mothers and their six children. cDNA synthesis used all of the extracted RNA, with approximately 1.4 ug of RNA in each 15 ul reaction. In the second PCR, sample barcodes and 2-4 random nucleotides were introduced via the M1S primer. More than 8 million TCR beta CDR3 reads were obtained from each mother, and about 3 million reads were obtained from each child. Thymic selection similarly shapes TCR recombination output in related and unrelated pairs, with minor effect from inherited differences. Normalized repertoire overlap was always found to be slightly, but never significantly, higher in related mother-child pairs than in unrelated mother-child pairs. With a sensitivity of approximately 100 clones per million clonotypes, no persistent microchimeric T cell clones were detected. Deep NGS was used in the study to compare the TCR beta repertoires of mothers and children and to look for features that separate related mother-child pairs from unrelated individuals. Mothers averaged roughly 40 +/- 4 years of age and children averaged around 11 +/- 4 years. Libraries were sequenced on Illumina HiSeq 2000 with 100+100 nt paired-end reads after adapter ligation with NEBNext reagents. To avoid cross-contamination, the mother libraries and the child libraries were prepared a month apart and sequenced in separate runs. For each donor, somewhere between about 450,000 and 2,100,000 distinct TCR beta clonotypes were identified. Naive TCR beta clonotypes were estimated from low-frequency clonotypes matched to each donor's FACS-determined naive share, without sorting.

This TCR was recovered from a woman in her thirties or forties in good health. The sequencing sample was made of blood. Recombination linked TRBV12-3 or TRBV12-4 to TRBJ2-3, with TRBD2 identical over 8 junction bases. The DNA sequence follows: TGTGCCAGCAGTTTACGGGGGGGAAACCCCACAGATACGCAGTATTTT. Its product reads: CASSLRGGNPTDTQYF.